One sample yielded the 28 T cell receptor beta chains listed below, sequenced in a study of breast tumors, draining lymph nodes, adjacent tissues. Samples came from axillary lymph nodes draining the breast cancer. TCRdb called the multiplex PCR reads again in MiXCR, with one record for every CDR3 protein. The sample has about 150,000 distinct CDR3 sequences; about 33% are singletons. The sequenced sample consisted of axillary lymph node tissue. These receptors came from a female donor with breast cancer. Some clones in this sample may be carry-over from other donors' samples.

In its sample, this clonotype was seen many times. The chain is built from TRBV5-6 and TRBJ1-6; 8 bases are shared with TRBD1. The CDR3 runs 15 residues. The V gene's germline CDR1 is SGHDT and CDR2 YYEEEE. The V segment lost 4 bases and the J segment 7 bases; nucleotides outside the gene matches: 7. This CDR3 is CASSLWTGSNSPLHF. As DNA, the CDR3 is TGTGCCAGCAGCCTATGGACAGGGAGCAATTCACCCCTCCACTTT.

The V call is TRBV6-6, the J call TRBJ1-1, with TRBD1 matching 9 bases. The CDR3 has 14 residues. Germline trimming cut 6 bases from V and 6 bases from J; bases unmatched to any gene: 8. The germline V gene encodes CDR1 MNHNY and CDR2 SVGAGI (reference sequence). CDR3 sequence (DNA): TGTGCCAGCAGGGCACAGGGGGCCAGCGCTGAAGCTTTCTTT. The encoded protein is CASRAQGASAEAFF.

In this sample, this clonotype is medium-sized. The chain employs TRBV15 and TRBJ1-6; 7 bases agree with TRBD1. V trimming: 6 bases; J trimming: 10 bases; junction bases outside the gene matches: 15. Germline assignment: CDR1 LNHNV and CDR2 YYDKDF (reference sequence). The CDR3 extends over 16 amino acids. DNA for the CDR3: TGTGCCACCAGGTTTGGGCAACAGGGGAAGGGGTCACCCCTCCACTTT. As protein: CATRFGQQGKGSPLHF. The full variable domain, rest sourced from reference TRBV15 and TRBJ1-6, is DAMVIQNPRYQVTQFGKPVTLSCSQTLNHNVMYWYQQKSSQAPKLLFHYYDKDFNNEADTPDNFQSRRPNTSFCFLDIRSPGLGDTAMYLCATRFGQQGKGSPLHFGNGTRLTVT.

This clonotype was observed a single time. The chain recombines TRBV20-1 with TRBJ2-7; tentatively, D is TRBD1 or TRBD2 (7 bases each). The germline V gene encodes CDR1 DFQATT and CDR2 SNEGSKA (reference sequence). The CDR3 extends over 14 amino acids. V was cut by 0 bases and J by 7 bases, with 16 bases left in between. The CDR3 here is CSARELTGRGEQYF. CDR3 sequence (DNA): TGCAGTGCTAGAGAGCTGACAGGGAGGGGGGAGCAGTACTTC.

This clonotype showed up many times. The gene calls are TRBV4-1 and TRBJ2-1; D is possibly TRBD1 or TRBD2 (5 bases each). Trimming stripped 0 bases from V and 10 bases from J, with 10 bases between. The CDR3 is 13 amino acids. Germline assignment: CDR1 MGHRA and CDR2 YSYEKL. Here the CDR3 reads CASSQDRGDEQFF. The CDR3 DNA reads TGCGCCAGCAGCCAAGATCGAGGGGACGAGCAGTTCTTC.

This clonotype was picked up many times. The rearrangement joins TRBV7-9 to TRBJ1-5; D might be TRBD1 (5 bases). Trimming left V 3 bases short and J 0 bases short, with 9 bases between. Germline V gene lookup returns CDR1 SEHNR and CDR2 FQNEAQ (reference sequence). The CDR3 is 15 residues long. CDR3 amino acids: CASSLGDYSNQPQHF. For the CDR3, the DNA is TGTGCCAGCAGCTTGGGGGACTATAGCAATCAGCCCCAGCATTTT.

This clonotype showed up many times. The chain recombines TRBV18 with TRBJ2-2; the match to TRBD1 covers 7 bases. J lost 1 base, V lost 1 base, and 3 bases had no gene match. Germline V lookup: CDR1 KGHSH, CDR2 LQKENI. This CDR3 is 16 amino acids long. The CDR3: CASSPLGTENTGELFF. DNA of the CDR3: TGTGCCAGCTCACCACTTGGGACAGAGAACACCGGGGAGCTGTTTTTT.

This clonotype was detected many times. The chain couples TRBV30 to TRBJ2-3; D remains ambiguous. V was cut by 0 bases and J by 5 bases, with 6 bases left in between. The CDR3 has 12 amino acids. The germline V gene encodes CDR1 GTSNPN and CDR2 SVGIG (reference sequence). Written as DNA, the CDR3 is TGTGCCTGGAGTGTCTCCCAAGATACGCAGTATTTT. This translates into CAWSVSQDTQYF.

This clonotype was recorded at least ten times. J is TRBJ2-2 and V is TRBV10-2, with D tentatively TRBD1 or TRBD2 (5 bases each). The V end lost 8 bases, the J end lost 5 bases, and 6 bases lay between the germline ends. The V gene's germline CDR1 is WSHSY and CDR2 SAAADI. There are 11 residues in the CDR3. CDR3: CASWGTGELFF. The CDR3 region has the DNA TGCGCCAGCTGGGGGACCGGGGAGCTGTTTTTT.

This clonotype was found many times. V usage is TRBV29-1 and J usage is TRBJ1-3; no firm D call. Trimming pared 0 bases from V and 4 bases from J, leaving 10 bases between. The CDR3 has 14 amino acids. Germline-derived CDR1 and CDR2 are SQVTM and ANQGSEA. The CDR3 loop is CSVEDTLQGNTIYF. The CDR3 nucleotides read TGCAGCGTTGAAGATACCCTCCAGGGAAACACCATATATTTT.

This clonotype was detected ten times or more. This chain connects TRBV19 to TRBJ2-2; 9 bases align to TRBD1. CDR1 is LNHDA, CDR2 SQIVND, per germline (reference sequence). The CDR3 is 14 residues long. After removal of 9 bases from V and 4 bases from J, the junction contained 6 bases not matched to a gene. The CDR3 DNA reads TGTGCCAGCCACAGGGGGCCGGGCACCGGGGAGCTGTTTTTT. This translates into CASHRGPGTGELFF.

This clonotype was counted ten times or more. The chain carries TRBV12-3 or TRBV12-4 and TRBJ2-2; possibly TRBD1 or TRBD2 for D (6 bases each). V was pared by 7 bases and J by 5 bases, with 14 bases between. This CDR3 is 14 amino acids long. For the CDR3, the DNA is TGTGCCAGCAATGGGGGGCTAAAGACCGGGGAGCTGTTTTTT. It encodes CASNGGLKTGELFF.

This chain links TRBV24-1 with TRBJ1-4, with D possibly matching TRBD1 (5 bases). The CDR3 runs 14 residues. V lost 7 bases and J 5 bases, leaving 13 bases between the germline ends. Germline loops: CDR1 KGHDR, CDR2 SFDVKD. CDR3 residues: CATRGPPGNEKLFF. The DNA of the CDR3 is TGTGCCACCAGGGGACCCCCAGGAAATGAAAAACTGTTTTTT.

This clonotype was seen repeatedly, ten times or more. CDR3 nucleotide sequence: TGTGCCAGCAGTTACCCGCAGGGGAGGACTAATGAAAAACTGTTTTTT. Protein: CASSYPQGRTNEKLFF. The chain joins TRBV6-6 to TRBJ1-4; tentative D call: TRBD1 (6 bases). The V end was cut by 2 bases, the J end by 2 bases, with 12 bases between. The germline gives CDR1 MNHNY, CDR2 SVGAGI (reference sequence). The length of the CDR3 is 16 residues.

This clonotype appeared many times. The chain joins TRBV5-1 to TRBJ2-3, with TRBD2 matching over 11 bases. The germline gives CDR1 SGHRS, CDR2 YFSETQ. The V segment lost 5 bases and the J segment 3 bases; nucleotides outside the gene matches: 5. This CDR3 is built from 15 residues. The CDR3 sequence is CASRKTSGETDTQYF. CDR3 nucleotides: TGCGCCAGCAGGAAGACTAGCGGGGAAACAGATACGCAGTATTTT.

The chain carries TRBV12-3 or TRBV12-4 and TRBJ1-3; D might be TRBD1 (5 bases). The CDR3 runs 13 residues. Trimming took 6 bases from V and 8 from J, leaving 14 bases between them. CDR3 residues: CASSRGVLDTIYF. CDR3 in DNA: TGTGCCAGCAGCCGGGGGGTCCTGGACACCATATATTTT.

The chain uses TRBV7-2 and TRBJ2-5, with 12 bases lining up with TRBD2. V gave up 5 bases and J gave up 10 bases; unmatched junction bases: 23. Germline V gives CDR1 SGHTA, CDR2 FQGNSA. CDR3 length equals 19 residues. The CDR3 sequence is CASSPHPLAGGLDGWGQYF. CDR3 in DNA: TGTGCCAGCAGCCCCCACCCCCTAGCGGGGGGGCTGGACGGATGGGGCCAGTACTTC. Complete variable domain (other parts from reference TRBV7-2 and TRBJ2-5): GAGVSQSPSNKVTEKGKDVELRCDPISGHTALYWYRQSLGQGLEFLIYFQGNSAPDKSGLPSDRFSAERTGGSVSTLTIQRTQQEDSAVYLCASSPHPLAGGLDGWGQYFGPGTRLLVL.

The table lists this clonotype with many counts. The CDR3 nucleotides read TGTGCCGTACAGGGGGATGGGGCTGCAACTAATGAAAAACTGTTTTTT. As protein: CAVQGDGAATNEKLFF. The gene calls are TRBV7-6 and TRBJ1-4, with TRBD1 matching 8 bases. This CDR3 is 16 amino acids long. V gave up 11 bases and J gave up 0 bases; unmatched junction bases: 11. Germline loops: CDR1 SGHVS, CDR2 FNYEAQ. Using reference TRBV7-6 and TRBJ1-4 for the parts outside the CDR3, the full variable domain is GAGVSQSPRYKVTKRGQDVALRCDPISGHVSLYWYRQALGQGPEFLTYFNYEAQQDKSGLPNDRFSAERPEGSISTLTIQRTEQRDSAMYRCAVQGDGAATNEKLFFGSGTQLSVL.

There are many counts of this clonotype. At one end the junction does not follow the germline gene, possibly because of a read error. V and J are TRBV7-7 and TRBJ2-2, with 7 nucleotides matching TRBD1. Per germline, CDR1 SSHAT and CDR2 FNYEAQ (reference sequence). The CDR3 length is 15 residues. Here the CDR3 DNA reads TGTGCTAGCAGCGCTTCGACAGGGACGGCCGGGGAGCCGTTTTTT. Its translation: CASSASTGTAGEPFF.

Comment on this clonotype: A much larger clone differs by one base, so this may be a read error. The DNA for the CDR3 is TGTGCCAGCAGTCAGGGGGCTGGGTATGGCTACACCTTC. Encoded protein: CASSQGAGYGYTF. The gene calls are TRBV6-1 and TRBJ1-2; 8 nucleotides align to TRBD1. The CDR3 is 13 amino acids. J lost 5 bases, V lost 5 bases, and 4 bases had no gene match. Germline V gene sequence: CDR1 MNHNS, CDR2 SASEGT.

This clonotype was seen at least ten times. The chain recombines TRBV7-3 with TRBJ2-1; no clear D. Germline V gene lookup returns CDR1 SGHTA and CDR2 FQGTGA. Trimming pared 5 bases from V and 4 bases from J, leaving 15 bases between. The CDR3 consists of 15 residues. The DNA for the CDR3 is TGTGCCAGCAGCCTAGACCCGCTGTCGTACAATGAGCAGTTCTTC. Its translation is CASSLDPLSYNEQFF.

This clonotype turned up a few times. For the CDR3, the DNA is TGTGCCAGCAGCCCGGGGGGGGATAGCACAGATACGCAGTATTTT. As protein: CASSPGGDSTDTQYF. This sequence joins TRBV7-9 and TRBJ2-3, with 8 nucleotides matching TRBD2. Losses at the gene ends were 5 bases for V and 0 bases for J; bases not matched to a gene: 4. The CDR3 runs 15 residues. The germline V gene encodes CDR1 SEHNR and CDR2 FQNEAQ (reference sequence).

This clonotype has a count of ten or more. CDR3 bases: TGTGCCAGCAGTTCCCGACTAGCGGGTTACACAGATACGCAGTATTTT. It specifies CASSSRLAGYTDTQYF. The chain combines TRBV28 with TRBJ2-3; 10 bases map to TRBD2. The ends lost 4 bases at V and 2 bases at J; junction bases unmatched: 6. CDR3 length: 16 amino acids. Per the germline V gene, CDR1 is MDHEN and CDR2 is SYDVKM.

As for this clonotype: A much larger clonotype is one base distant, so this may be a read error. The V call is TRBV5-1, the J call TRBJ1-1; D might be TRBD1 (6 bases). The CDR3 covers 15 residues. From germline, CDR1 is SGHRS and CDR2 YFSETQ. CDR3 in DNA: TGTGCCAGCAGCTTAGGGGGACGGGCGAACACTGAAGCTTCCTTT. Protein: CASSLGGRANTEASF. Drawing the rest from reference TRBV5-1 and TRBJ1-1, the complete variable domain is KAGVTQTPRYLIKTRGQQVTLSCSPISGHRSVSWYQQTPGQGLQFLFEYFSETQRNKGNFPGRFSGRQFSNSRSEMNVSTLELGDSALYLCASSLGGRANTEASFGQGTRLTVV.

The sample holds a few counts of this clonotype. An end of the junction differs from the germline gene, which may be a read error. V is TRBV20-1 and J is TRBJ1-6; TRBD1 matches at 9 bases. The V gene's germline CDR1 is DFQATT and CDR2 SNEGSKA (reference sequence). CDR3 length equals 14 residues. The DNA for the CDR3 is TGCAGTGCTAGTGCAGGACAGGGGACGTCCCCCCCCCACTTT. This sequence encodes CSASAGQGTSPPHF.

This clonotype came up many times. V usage is TRBV4-2 and J usage is TRBJ2-2; 7 positions match TRBD1. CDR3 length equals 14 residues. Germline V gene sequence: CDR1 LGHNA, CDR2 YNFKEQ. V was clipped by 8 bases and J by 7 bases; unmatched bases: 10. CDR3 coding DNA: TGTGCCAGCCCGGGCCAGGGGGTAGACGGGGAGCTGTTTTTT. It is translated as CASPGQGVDGELFF.

This clonotype was detected many times. J is TRBJ2-2 and V is TRBV5-8, with a weak D call TRBD1 (6 bases). Germline assignment: CDR1 SGHTS and CDR2 YDEGEE. The germline V and J ends were trimmed by 0 bases and 9 bases, with 9 bases remaining between them. The CDR3 covers 13 residues. CDR3 residues: CASSLVGARELFF. The CDR3 DNA reads TGTGCCAGCAGCTTGGTGGGGGCCCGGGAGCTGTTTTTT. The full variable domain, rest sourced from reference TRBV5-8 and TRBJ2-2, is EAGVTQSPTHLIKTRGQQATLRCSPISGHTSVYWYQQALGLGLQFLLWYDEGEERNRGNFPPRFSGRQFPNYSSELNVNALELEDSALYLCASSLVGARELFFGEGSRLTVL.

The chain couples TRBV30 to TRBJ1-1; D is unresolved. Germline V gene data show CDR1 as GTSNPN and CDR2 as SVGIG (reference sequence). V was clipped by 4 bases and J by 0 bases, with 6 bases between them. The CDR3 length is 12 residues. The DNA of the CDR3 is TGTGCCTGGATAGGGATGAACACTGAAGCTTTCTTT. Amino acid sequence: CAWIGMNTEAFF.